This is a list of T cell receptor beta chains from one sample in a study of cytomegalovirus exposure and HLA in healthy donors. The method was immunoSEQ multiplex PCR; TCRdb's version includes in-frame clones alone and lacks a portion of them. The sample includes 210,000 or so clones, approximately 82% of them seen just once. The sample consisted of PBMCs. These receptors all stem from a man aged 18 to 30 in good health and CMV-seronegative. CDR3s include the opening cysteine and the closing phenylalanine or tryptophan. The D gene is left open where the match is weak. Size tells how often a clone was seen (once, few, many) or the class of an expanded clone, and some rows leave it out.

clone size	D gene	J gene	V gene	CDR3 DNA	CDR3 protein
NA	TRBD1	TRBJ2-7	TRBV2	TGTGCCAGCAGGGAGGCACAGGGGGCTCGCGAGCAGTACTTC	CASREAQGAREQYF
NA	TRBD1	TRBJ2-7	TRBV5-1	TGCGCCAGCAGCCCCGGGACAGGGTGGTACGAGCAGTACTTC	CASSPGTGWYEQYF
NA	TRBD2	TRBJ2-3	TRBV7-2	TGTGCCAGCAGCTTAGCGTTCAGCGGGAGGGGCACAGATACGCAGTATTTT	CASSLAFSGRGTDTQYF
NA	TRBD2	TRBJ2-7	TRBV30	TGTGCCTGGAGTGTTGGACTAGCGGGAGTCGAGCAGTACTTC	CAWSVGLAGVEQYF
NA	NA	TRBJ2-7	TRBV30	TGTGCCTTAAGATTACTAGCCGCCAAGTACGAGCAGTACTTC	CALRLLAAKYEQYF
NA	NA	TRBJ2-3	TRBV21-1	TGTGCCACCTCAGGGGGCTTCGGCACAGATACGCAGTATTTT	CATSGGFGTDTQYF
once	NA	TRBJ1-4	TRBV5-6	TGTGCCAGCAGCTCCACAGGGAGGGGGGAAAAACTGTTTTTT	CASSSTGRGEKLFF
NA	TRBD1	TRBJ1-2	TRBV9	TGTGCCAGCAGCGTAGATCAGGGGGCTTATTATGGCTACACCTTC	CASSVDQGAYYGYTF
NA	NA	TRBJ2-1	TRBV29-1	TGCAGCGCTGGACATTTCTACAATGAGCAGTTCTTC	CSAGHFYNEQFF
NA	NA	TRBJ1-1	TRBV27	TGTGCCAGCAGTTTTACCCTCGGCGGGAGCATGGGCACTGAAGCTTTCTTT	CASSFTLGGSMGTEAFF
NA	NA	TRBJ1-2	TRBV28	TGTGCCAGCAGTTTAGAGGGTGGCTATGGCTACACCTTC	CASSLEGGYGYTF
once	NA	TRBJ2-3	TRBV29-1	TGCAGCGTTGAGGGCAGGCTCTCAGATACGCAGTATTTT	CSVEGRLSDTQYF
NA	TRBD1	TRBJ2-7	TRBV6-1	TGTGCCAGCAGTGAGGGACAGGGGGGCTACGAGCAGTACTTC	CASSEGQGGYEQYF
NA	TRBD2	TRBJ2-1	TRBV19	TGTGCCACCCGACTAGCGGGGTTGGAGGGGTTTTACAATGAGCAGTTCTTC	CATRLAGLEGFYNEQFF
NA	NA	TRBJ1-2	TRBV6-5	TGTGCCAGCAGTTTAAGCACAGGAATTTATGGCTACACCTTC	CASSLSTGIYGYTF
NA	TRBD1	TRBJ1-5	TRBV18	TGTGCCAGCTCATCCGACAGGGGTCAGCCCCAGCATTTT	CASSSDRGQPQHF
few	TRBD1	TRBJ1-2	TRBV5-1	TGCGCCAGCAGTACAGGGGAGGTTGGCTATGGCTACACCTTC	CASSTGEVGYGYTF
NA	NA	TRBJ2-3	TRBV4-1	TGCGCCAGCAGCCAAGCCATTAGAGTAAGCACAGATACGCAGTATTTT	CASSQAIRVSTDTQYF
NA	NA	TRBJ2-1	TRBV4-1	TGCGCCAGCAGCGAAGACCTAGGCAGAGACAATGAGCAGTTCTTC	CASSEDLGRDNEQFF
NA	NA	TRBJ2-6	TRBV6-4	TGTGCCAGCAGTGACTCCAGGTTGGGAGCTCGGGTCCTGACTTTC	CASSDSRLGARVLTF
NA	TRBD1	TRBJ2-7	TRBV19	TGTGCCAGTAGTATTGGGACAGCAGCCTACGAGCAGTACTTC	CASSIGTAAYEQYF
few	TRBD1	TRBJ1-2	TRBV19	TGTGCCAGTGCCTACTCTCAAACAGGGGCCTATGGCTACACCTTC	CASAYSQTGAYGYTF
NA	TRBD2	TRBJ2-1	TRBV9	TGTGCCAGCAGCGTAGGGCTAGCGGGCCACAATGAGCAGTTCTTC	CASSVGLAGHNEQFF
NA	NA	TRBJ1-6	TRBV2	TGTGCCAGGTCTAAAGGGACACTCAATTCACCCCTCCACTTT	CARSKGTLNSPLHF
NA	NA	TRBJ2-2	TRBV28	TGTGCCAGCAGCCAAGGGGGGGCGAACACCGGGGAGCTGTTTTTT	CASSQGGANTGELFF
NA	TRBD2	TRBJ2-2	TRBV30	TGTGCCTGGAGTGTACGAGGAGGTAGCGGGTCTCCCCGCACCGGGGAGCTGTTTTTT	CAWSVRGGSGSPRTGELFF
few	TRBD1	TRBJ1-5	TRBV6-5	TGTGCCAGCAGTGCACAGGGGGCGGATCAGCCCCAGCATTTT	CASSAQGADQPQHF
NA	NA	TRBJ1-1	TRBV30	TGTGCGACGGAGCCGAACACTGAAGCTTTCTTT	CATEPNTEAFF
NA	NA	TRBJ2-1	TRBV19	TGTGCCAGTAGTATAGAGGCGGCAGCTGAGCAGTTCTTC	CASSIEAAAEQFF
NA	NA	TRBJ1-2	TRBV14	TGTGCCAGCAGCCAAGCCCTCTATGGCTACACCTTC	CASSQALYGYTF
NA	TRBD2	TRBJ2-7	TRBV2	TGTGCCAGCAGGGGAGGGTCAGGTCGCTCCTACGAGCAGTACTTC	CASRGGSGRSYEQYF
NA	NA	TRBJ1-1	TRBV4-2	TGTGCCAGCAGCCCGTTGACAGAGATGAACACTGAAGCTTTCTTT	CASSPLTEMNTEAFF
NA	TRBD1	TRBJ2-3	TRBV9	TGTGCCAGCAGCTTTCTACCGGGACAGGGTACAGATACGCAGTATTTT	CASSFLPGQGTDTQYF
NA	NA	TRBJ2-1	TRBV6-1	TGTGCCAGCAGTGAAGTCCCCCAGGATGAGCAGTTCTTC	CASSEVPQDEQFF
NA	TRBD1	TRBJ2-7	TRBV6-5	TGTGCCAGCAGTTACCCGGGGACAGACGAGCAGTACTTC	CASSYPGTDEQYF
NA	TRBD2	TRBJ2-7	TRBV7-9	TGTGCCAGCAACAAAGCGGGGATGGCCTACGAGCAGTACTTC	CASNKAGMAYEQYF
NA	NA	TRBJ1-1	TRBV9	TGTGCCAGCAGCTACAAAGGGGAGAACACTGAAGCTTTCTTT	CASSYKGENTEAFF
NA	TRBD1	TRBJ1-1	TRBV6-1	TGTGCCAGCAGTTTCGACAGGGGAACTGAAGCTTTCTTT	CASSFDRGTEAFF
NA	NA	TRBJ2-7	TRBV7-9	TGTGCCAGCAGCCCGGGACAGACTAGATCCTCCTACGAGCAGTACTTC	CASSPGQTRSSYEQYF
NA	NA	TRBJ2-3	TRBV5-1	TGCGCCAGCAGCCTCCCCGGACTCGCGGCTAGCACAGATACGCAGTATTTT	CASSLPGLAASTDTQYF
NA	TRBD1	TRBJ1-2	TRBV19	TGTGCCAGTAGTATCGTCGGGACAGGGTCCAACTATGGCTACACCTTC	CASSIVGTGSNYGYTF
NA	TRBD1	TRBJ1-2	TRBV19	TGTGCCAGTTCGAGGACAGGGGTCTATGGCTACACCTTC	CASSRTGVYGYTF
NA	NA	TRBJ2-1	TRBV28	TGTGCCAGCAGTCTATCGGGAGTCGGGGACAATGAGCAGTTCTTC	CASSLSGVGDNEQFF